The entry that follows covers one T cell receptor (beta chain) sequence. This clone has a handful of counts. The antigen this receptor binds is unknown. Base qualities are not recorded, but no much larger clone differs from it by a single base. The entry originates in a study of OX40 agonist ivuxolimab in advanced cancers. About the study as a whole: Ivuxolimab was a fully human IgG2 agonistic monoclonal antibody targeting the costimulatory receptor OX40 (CD134). Intravenous ivuxolimab was administered to patients every 2 weeks at six dose levels: 0.01, 0.1, 0.3, 1.5, 3 and 10 mg/kg. Of the roughly 52 dose-escalation patients, hepatocellular carcinoma was present in approximately 20, melanoma in roughly 15, renal cell carcinoma in 9 and head and neck cancer in 9. In the dose-escalation cohort, 82.7% of patients were male, and the mean age was around 60 years, with a range of 23 to 79. Prior anti-PD-1, anti-PD-L1 or anti-CTLA-4 therapy was permitted, and 35% to 40% of dose-escalation patients had received checkpoint inhibitors. Three dose-escalation patients achieved partial responses, one with hepatocellular carcinoma and two with cutaneous melanoma. Peripheral TCRbeta sequencing was intended to test whether TCR sequence diversity was altered and clonal T-cell expansion was caused by ivuxolimab. The monotherapy dose-escalation portion (N of about 50 patients) of the phase I ivuxolimab trial is reported in the paper. The research as a whole found: Low levels of normalized T-cell clonal expansion were also seen in some patients who did not respond. On average, CD8+ T cells showed more expanded clones than CD4+ T cells after ivuxolimab. At doses from 0.1 to 3.0 mg/kg, clonal expansion was seen in both CD4+ and CD8+ blood T cells between baseline and week 6. The antigen specificity of the clonally expanded peripheral T cells was not determined. Partial responders in the 0.1-3.0 mg/kg groups had among the lowest normalized peripheral clonal expansion, especially among CD8+ T cells.

Patients with a history of autoimmune disease or receiving systemic immunosuppression were excluded from the trial. Peripheral blood for TCR sequencing was drawn from every dose cohort at baseline, at cycle 4 day 1 and at cycle 7 day 1. Samples came from an open-label, multicenter, first-in-human phase I dose-escalation trial of ivuxolimab. The trial enrolled adults with locally advanced or metastatic head and neck squamous cell, hepatocellular, melanoma or renal cell carcinoma. Before TCR sequencing, CD4+ T cells and CD8+ T cells from peripheral blood were sorted into separate populations. CDR1 SGHAT and CDR2 FQNNGV were looked up in the germline V gene. Including cysteine and phenylalanine, the CDR3 has 15 amino acids. The retained sequence is limited to the CDR3, 45 bases, with the frame set at the first base. Trimming takes 5 bases off V and 1 base off J; junction bases not matched to a gene: 7.

For sequencing of the TCRbeta CDR3 region, genomic DNA was extracted from the sorted cells. The immunoSEQ Assay was used for sequencing of TCRbeta CDR3 regions. TCRdb mirrors the immuneACCESS table, restricted to in-frame sequences. Some clones are absent from its copies; in checked studies, under half trace to an unresolved V gene, and the reason for the others is unknown. This sample is represented by tens of thousands of clones; about 85% of them were singletons. 7.5% to 10% of the sample belongs to the ten largest clones. The sequence links TRBV11-2 to TRBJ1-1, and TRBD1 aligns with 7 junction nucleotides. The material sequenced was CD4+ or CD8+ T cells sorted from blood, taken in a trial of the OX40 agonist ivuxolimab. This sequence originates from an adult with an advanced solid tumor such as melanoma, head and neck, liver or kidney cancer. The base sequence is TGTGCCAGCAGCCTGACAGGGAGAGGGAACACTGAAGCTTTCTTT. Its protein reads: CASSLTGRGNTEAFF.